The 16 T cell receptor beta chains below all came from one sample that was sequenced in a study of cytomegalovirus exposure and HLA in healthy donors. Primers for the PCR totalled 60 Vbeta and 13 Jbeta. Profiling relied on immunoSEQ multiplex PCR, and the TCRdb table lists in-frame clones only, not all of them. In the table there are approximately 170,000 clones, approximately 83% of which are singletons. Sequencing was done on a sample of PBMCs. The source is a boy younger than 10 in good health and CMV-seronegative.

The chain joins TRBV9 to TRBJ1-1; 7 bases align to TRBD1. V was pared by 3 bases and J by 1 base, with 9 bases of the junction left unmatched. CDR1 and CDR2 from the germline V gene are SGDLS and YYNGEE. This CDR3 spans 16 amino acids. This CDR3 is CASSALLGQTNTEAFF. The CDR3 DNA sequence: TGTGCCAGCAGCGCACTGTTGGGACAGACGAACACTGAAGCTTTCTTT.

V is TRBV28 and J is TRBJ2-6; perhaps TRBD1 as D (5 bases). V lost 8 bases, J lost 3 bases, and 17 bases lay in between. The CDR3 has 16 residues. Germline V lookup: CDR1 MDHEN, CDR2 SYDVKM. CDR3 region: CASQRLGVFGANVLTF. The CDR3 DNA sequence: TGTGCCAGCCAGAGATTAGGGGTCTTTGGGGCCAACGTCCTGACTTTC.

This rearrangement joins TRBV6-1 to TRBJ2-1, with TRBD1 matching over 10 bases. Germline lookup yields CDR1 MNHNS and CDR2 SASEGT. The J segment lost 1 base and the V segment lost 4 bases, leaving 10 bases of the junction unmatched. The CDR3 has 18 amino acids. The CDR3 nucleotides are TGTGCCAGCAGTGGGCCGGGACAGGGGATGGGGTCCTACAATGAGCAGTTCTTC. Its protein product is CASSGPGQGMGSYNEQFF.

In its sample, this clone was seen a few times. This chain links TRBV4-3 with TRBJ1-1; D is possibly TRBD1 (5 bases). The CDR3 runs to 12 residues. The germline CDR1 and CDR2 sequences are LGHNA and YSLEER. The germline V and J ends were trimmed by 5 bases and 4 bases, with 8 bases remaining between them. DNA of the CDR3: TGCGCCAGCAGCAACGGGGGCACTGAAGCTTTCTTT. Protein: CASSNGGTEAFF.

The CDR3 loop reads CASSLGLVEGAEQYV. CDR3 bases: TGTGCCAGCAGCTTGGGTCTTGTAGAAGGGGCCGAGCAGTACGTC. V usage is TRBV7-9 and J usage is TRBJ2-7; the D gene is possibly TRBD1 (5 bases). Between the trimmed V and J ends, which lost 3 bases and 6 bases, there was a span of 18 bases. Looked up from germline, CDR1 is SEHNR and CDR2 is FQNEAQ (reference sequence). The CDR3 spans 15 residues.

In this sample, this clone turned up once. The chain has TRBV6-6 and TRBJ2-5; 8 bases align to TRBD1. The V gene's germline CDR1 is MNHNY and CDR2 SVGAGI (reference sequence). The CDR3 has 14 amino acids. V lost 5 bases and J lost 5; bases outside the gene matches: 7. CDR3 loop: CASSRTGPRETQYF. The CDR3 DNA follows: TGTGCCAGCAGTAGGACAGGGCCTAGGGAGACCCAGTACTTC.

The chain carries TRBV30 and TRBJ2-4; D remains ambiguous. The V gene's germline CDR1 is GTSNPN and CDR2 SVGIG (reference sequence). The V and J ends lost 2 bases and 2 bases respectively, with 10 bases between them. CDR3 size: 14 residues. CDR3 region: CAWSTRLSKNIQYF. In DNA form, the CDR3 reads TGTGCCTGGAGTACCCGACTGTCCAAAAACATTCAGTACTTC.

The chain links TRBV4-2 to TRBJ2-7, with TRBD2 as a possible D gene (5 bases). The CDR3 has 13 residues. Looked up from germline, CDR1 is LGHNA and CDR2 is YNFKEQ. The ends were cut back, 4 bases at V and 7 bases at J, with 14 bases in the middle. CDR3 sequence: CASSPTPGREQYF. Here the CDR3 DNA reads TGTGCCAGCAGCCCCACGCCGGGAAGGGAGCAGTACTTC.

This clone was found once. The rearrangement joins TRBV2 to TRBJ1-1, with 10 bases lining up with TRBD1. The J segment lost 5 bases and the V segment lost 7 bases, leaving 10 bases of the junction unmatched. Germline assignment: CDR1 SNHLY and CDR2 FYNNEI. CDR3 length equals 15 residues. CDR3 sequence reads: CASTTDRGSFTEAFF. The CDR3 DNA reads TGTGCCAGCACCACGGACAGGGGGAGCTTTACTGAAGCTTTCTTT.

This chain connects TRBV7-7 to TRBJ2-5; a weak D match, TRBD2 (6 bases). The length of the CDR3 is 16 residues. Germline V lookup: CDR1 SSHAT, CDR2 FNYEAQ (reference sequence). Trimming removed 6 bases from V and 2 bases from J, with 19 bases in between. The CDR3 sequence: CASSWGDSGGQETQYF. CDR3 nucleotide sequence: TGTGCCAGCAGTTGGGGCGACAGTGGGGGGCAAGAGACCCAGTACTTC.

Here the CDR3 reads CASSPWDRANFYNEQFF. CDR3 nucleotide sequence: TGTGCCAGCAGCCCTTGGGACAGAGCGAATTTCTACAATGAGCAGTTCTTC. The V call is TRBV9, the J call TRBJ2-1; 7 bases agree with TRBD1. The V gene's germline CDR1 is SGDLS and CDR2 YYNGEE. This CDR3 has 17 residues. The junction had 13 bases not matched to a gene; V was cut back by 4 bases and J by 3 bases.

V gene TRBV5-6 combines with J gene TRBJ2-7, with D perhaps matching TRBD1 (6 bases). The germline CDR1 and CDR2 sequences are SGHDT and YYEEEE. V lost 4 bases and J 6 bases, leaving 14 bases between the germline ends. The CDR3 spans 13 residues. The CDR3 reads CASSPGPRGEQYF. CDR3 nucleotide sequence: TGTGCCAGCAGCCCGGGGCCCAGGGGCGAGCAGTACTTC.

The chain couples TRBV7-2 to TRBJ2-7; possible D gene TRBD2, 5 bases. Trimming stripped 4 bases from V and 5 bases from J, with 21 bases between. This CDR3 comprises 16 residues. Germline V CDR1 and CDR2: SGHTA, FQGNSA. The CDR3: CASSSRTGIGIDEQYF. The CDR3 region has the DNA TGTGCCAGCAGCTCCCGGACGGGAATAGGGATCGACGAGCAGTACTTC.

J is TRBJ1-6 and V is TRBV28; 9 positions agree with TRBD1. The CDR3 length is 16 residues. V was pared by 2 bases and J by 6 bases, with 5 bases of the junction left unmatched. Per the germline V gene, CDR1 is MDHEN and CDR2 is SYDVKM. CDR3 DNA sequence: TGTGCCAGCAGTTTACCGGGACAGGGCATTAATTCACCCCTCCACTTT. It codes for CASSLPGQGINSPLHF.

This chain links TRBV7-9 with TRBJ1-2; D might be TRBD1 (5 bases). V lost 2 bases and J lost 4, with 8 bases in between. CDR1 is SEHNR and CDR2 is FQNEAQ in the germline V gene (reference sequence). This CDR3 comprises 13 residues. The CDR3 is CASSLQGFYGYTF. As DNA, the CDR3 is TGTGCCAGCAGCTTACAGGGCTTCTATGGCTACACCTTC.

This chain uses TRBV2 with TRBJ2-2; 8 nucleotides agree with TRBD2. Germline trimming cut 4 bases from V and 1 base from J; bases unmatched to any gene: 5. Germline assignment: CDR1 SNHLY and CDR2 FYNNEI. CDR3 size: 16 residues. CDR3 residues: CASSARSGRNTGELFF. CDR3 sequence (DNA): TGTGCCAGCAGTGCGAGAAGCGGGAGGAACACCGGGGAGCTGTTTTTT.